A single sample is the source of the 17 T cell receptor beta chains below, sequenced in a study of memory CD4+ T cells and cytomegalovirus serostatus. Clones were read by immunoSEQ multiplex PCR, and TCRdb kept only the in-frame ones, dropping some. The top ten clones hold under 2% of a sample with some 52,000 clones, roughly four fifths of them seen once. The sort gate was single viable CD3+CD4+CD8-CD45RO+ cells for memory CD4+ T cells. The sequenced sample consisted of memory CD4+ T cells from blood. The receptors here all came from an adult in good health and CMV-seronegative.

The J gene is TRBJ2-5, the V gene TRBV28, with D tentatively TRBD1 or TRBD2 (7 bases each). The CDR3 is made up of 14 amino acids. The V end lost 7 bases, the J end lost 5 bases, and 17 bases lay between the germline ends. Germline assignment: CDR1 MDHEN and CDR2 SYDVKM. Here the CDR3 DNA reads TGTGCCAGCACTCAGGGGGGGGCCTTCGAGACCCAGTACTTC. This gives the protein CASTQGGAFETQYF. The whole variable domain, remainder taken from reference TRBV28 and TRBJ2-5, is DVKVTQSSRYLVKRTGEKVFLECVQDMDHENMFWYRQDPGLGLRLIYFSYDVKMKEKGDIPEGYSVSREKKERFSLILESASTNQTSMYLCASTQGGAFETQYFGPGTRLLVL.

The chain couples TRBV28 to TRBJ2-7; 9 nucleotides line up with TRBD1. The CDR3 runs 16 residues. The J segment lost 1 base and the V segment lost 4 bases, leaving 8 bases of the junction unmatched. Per germline, CDR1 MDHEN and CDR2 SYDVKM. DNA for the CDR3: TGTGCCAGCAGTTCAGAAGGGACAGGGAGGTCCTACGAGCAGTACTTC. Protein: CASSSEGTGRSYEQYF. Using reference TRBV28 and TRBJ2-7 for the parts outside the CDR3, the full variable domain is DVKVTQSSRYLVKRTGEKVFLECVQDMDHENMFWYRQDPGLGLRLIYFSYDVKMKEKGDIPEGYSVSREKKERFSLILESASTNQTSMYLCASSSEGTGRSYEQYFGPGTRLTVT.

Worth noting for this clone: Germline is not matched at one junction end, which may reflect a read error. V gene TRBV23-1 combines with J gene TRBJ2-6, with D tentatively TRBD1 or TRBD2 (6 bases each). TRBV23-1 is an open reading frame, and its role is uncertain. This CDR3 has 19 amino acids. CDR3 in DNA: TGCGCCAGCAGTCAATGGGCCCCGACTAGGGGGGCTAGAGATTTCTTCTCGTCTTTC. Translation: CASSQWAPTRGARDFFSSF.

The chain joins TRBV4-2 to TRBJ1-2; D is unclear. CDR1 LGHNA and CDR2 YNFKEQ come from the germline V gene. The CDR3 extends over 14 amino acids. With 0 bases removed from V and 2 bases from J, the gap between germline ends came to 7 bases. The CDR3 region is CASSQEARNYGYTF. The CDR3 DNA is TGTGCCAGCAGCCAAGAGGCCAGGAACTATGGCTACACCTTC.

This clone was recorded at least ten times. The chain uses TRBV6-1 and TRBJ1-1; 8 nucleotides match TRBD1. The J segment lost 4 bases and the V segment lost 7 bases, leaving 8 bases of the junction unmatched. From germline, CDR1 is MNHNS and CDR2 SASEGT. This CDR3 contains 14 residues. The CDR3 region is CASTDRGKGTEAFF. The DNA for the CDR3 is TGTGCCAGCACCGACAGGGGTAAGGGCACTGAAGCTTTCTTT.

This clone qualifies as medium-sized. The V call is TRBV28, the J call TRBJ2-7; D possibly corresponds to TRBD1 (5 bases). Germline V gene data show CDR1 as MDHEN and CDR2 as SYDVKM. Trimming removed 2 bases from V and 6 bases from J, with 8 bases in between. The CDR3 consists of 12 residues. CDR3 DNA sequence: TGTGCCAGCAGTTTAAGGGGCAGCGAGCAGTACTTC. Its protein is CASSLRGSEQYF.

The chain carries TRBV6-4 and TRBJ1-2; no firm D call. The CDR3 covers 15 residues. V gave up 4 bases and J gave up 10 bases, with 22 bases separating them. The V gene's germline CDR1 is MRHNA and CDR2 SNTAGT. The CDR3 here is CASSAAPRRATYYTF. Here the CDR3 DNA reads TGTGCCAGCAGTGCGGCGCCACGGAGGGCCACTTACTACACCTTC.

This chain uses TRBV19 with TRBJ2-2; tentatively, D is TRBD2 (5 bases). This CDR3 region has 15 residues. The V end lost 1 base, the J end lost 4 bases, and 10 bases lay between the germline ends. Germline CDR1 reads LNHDA; CDR2 reads SQIVND (reference sequence). The DNA for the CDR3 is TGTGCCAGTAGTATAGGTGTAGGGAGCACCGGGGAGCTGTTTTTT. Amino acids: CASSIGVGSTGELFF.

This clone was seen just once. The rearrangement links TRBV7-9 to TRBJ2-5; TRBD2 matches 9 bases. CDR1 is SEHNR and CDR2 is FQNEAQ in the germline V gene (reference sequence). The trim removed 6 bases at V and 0 bases at J, leaving 14 bases unmatched. The CDR3 has 18 amino acids. The CDR3 DNA follows: TGTGCCAGCAGTTTCTCCCGACTAGCGGACCCGTACCAAGAGACCCAGTACTTC. Translating gives CASSFSRLADPYQETQYF.

V and J are TRBV27 and TRBJ2-3, with TRBD1 matching over 9 bases. The CDR3 runs 15 residues. Germline V CDR1 and CDR2: MNHEY, SMNVEV (reference sequence). V trimming: 9 bases; J trimming: 5 bases; junction bases outside the gene matches: 12. The CDR3 loop is CASRPGTGYIDTQYF. The DNA of the CDR3 is TGTGCCAGTCGGCCTGGGACAGGGTATATAGATACGCAGTATTTT.

The V call is TRBV19, the J call TRBJ2-7; tentatively, D is TRBD1 (6 bases). Germline V gene lookup returns CDR1 LNHDA and CDR2 SQIVND (reference sequence). V was cut by 10 bases and J by 0 bases, with 19 bases left in between. There are 15 residues in the CDR3. The DNA for the CDR3 is TGTGCCACCCCCCCAACGGACAGTCCCTCCTACGAGCAGTACTTC. It is translated as CATPPTDSPSYEQYF. The variable domain in full, with the rest retrieved from reference TRBV19 and TRBJ2-7, is DGGITQSPKYLFRKEGQNVTLSCEQNLNHDAMYWYRQDPGQGLRLIYYSQIVNDFQKGDIAEGYSVSREKKESFPLTVTSAQKNPTAFYLCATPPTDSPSYEQYFGPGTRLTVT.

The genes are TRBV2 and TRBJ2-2, with TRBD2 identical over 15 bases. Germline CDR1 SNHLY, CDR2 FYNNEI. This CDR3 is built from 17 residues. After removal of 9 bases from V and 4 bases from J, the junction contained 9 bases not matched to a gene. The CDR3 DNA reads TGTGCCAGATCCGGGACTAGCGGGGGGATGGGCACCGGGGAGCTGTTTTTT. Its translation is CARSGTSGGMGTGELFF.

The chain recombines TRBV7-2 with TRBJ1-1, with D possibly TRBD1 on 5 matching bases. V lost 4 bases and J 2 bases, leaving 11 bases between the germline ends. CDR3 length: 14 residues. Germline V gives CDR1 SGHTA, CDR2 FQGNSA. The CDR3 coding sequence is TGTGCCAGCAGCTCCTATCAGGGAAACACTGAAGCTTTCTTT. It yields the protein CASSSYQGNTEAFF.

This clone was observed a handful of times. The chain combines TRBV6-5 with TRBJ2-1; no definite D call. V lost 5 bases and J 1 base, leaving 12 bases between the germline ends. Germline V CDR1 and CDR2: MNHEY, SVGAGI. CDR3 size: 15 residues. The CDR3 reads CASSPREGSYNEQFF. CDR3 bases: TGTGCCAGCAGTCCAAGGGAAGGGTCCTACAATGAGCAGTTCTTC.

The chain has TRBV6-6 and TRBJ2-7; D is perhaps TRBD1 (6 bases). The V gene lost 6 bases and the J gene lost 0 bases, with 15 bases spanning the gap. CDR3 length equals 15 residues. Germline CDR1 reads MNHNY; CDR2 reads SVGAGI (reference sequence). The CDR3 spells CASRVGQITSYEQYF. CDR3 DNA sequence: TGTGCCAGCAGAGTCGGACAGATAACCTCCTACGAGCAGTACTTC.

CDR3 in DNA: TGTGCCAGCAGCGTAGAGGGAAGGGAAAACACCATATATTTT. Amino acid sequence: CASSVEGRENTIYF. The chain carries TRBV9 and TRBJ1-3; D uncertain. Trimming took off 0 bases at V and 6 bases at J, with 10 bases between the two ends. The length of the CDR3 is 14 residues. The germline V gene encodes CDR1 SGDLS and CDR2 YYNGEE.

CDR3: CASSMSTTGPRTGANVLTF. For the CDR3, the DNA is TGTGCCAGTAGTATGTCCACTACCGGGCCCCGTACTGGGGCCAACGTCCTGACTTTC. This chain links TRBV19 with TRBJ2-6; D call uncertain. Germline loops: CDR1 LNHDA, CDR2 SQIVND (reference sequence). V lost 3 bases, J lost 2 bases, and 20 bases lay in between. This CDR3 spans 19 amino acids.